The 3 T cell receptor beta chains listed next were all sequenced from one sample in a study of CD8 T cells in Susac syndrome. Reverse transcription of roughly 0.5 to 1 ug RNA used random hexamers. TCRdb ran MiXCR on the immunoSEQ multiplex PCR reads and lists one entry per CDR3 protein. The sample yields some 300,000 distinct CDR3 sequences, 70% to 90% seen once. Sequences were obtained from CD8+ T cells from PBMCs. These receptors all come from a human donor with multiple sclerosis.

This CDR3 is CASSSGDGYTF. Written as DNA, the CDR3 is TGTGCCAGCAGTTCAGGGGATGGCTACACCTTC. The V and J genes are TRBV6-5 and TRBJ1-2, with D perhaps TRBD1 (6 bases). From germline, CDR1 is MNHEY and CDR2 SVGAGI. The V end lost 4 bases, the J end lost 6 bases, and 6 bases lay between the germline ends. There are 11 residues in the CDR3.

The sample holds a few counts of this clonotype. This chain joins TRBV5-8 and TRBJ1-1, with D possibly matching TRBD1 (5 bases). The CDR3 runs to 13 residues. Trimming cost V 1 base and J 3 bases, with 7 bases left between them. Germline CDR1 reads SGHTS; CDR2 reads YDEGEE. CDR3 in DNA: TGTGCCAGCAGCTTGCGACAGTACACTGAAGCTTTCTTT. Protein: CASSLRQYTEAFF.

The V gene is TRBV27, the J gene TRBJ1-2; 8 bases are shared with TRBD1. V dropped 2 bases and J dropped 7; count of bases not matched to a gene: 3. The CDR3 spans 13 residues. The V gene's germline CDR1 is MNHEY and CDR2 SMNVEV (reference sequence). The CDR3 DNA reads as TGTGCCAGCAGTTTAGGCCAGGGGGCTGGCTACACCTTC. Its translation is CASSLGQGAGYTF.